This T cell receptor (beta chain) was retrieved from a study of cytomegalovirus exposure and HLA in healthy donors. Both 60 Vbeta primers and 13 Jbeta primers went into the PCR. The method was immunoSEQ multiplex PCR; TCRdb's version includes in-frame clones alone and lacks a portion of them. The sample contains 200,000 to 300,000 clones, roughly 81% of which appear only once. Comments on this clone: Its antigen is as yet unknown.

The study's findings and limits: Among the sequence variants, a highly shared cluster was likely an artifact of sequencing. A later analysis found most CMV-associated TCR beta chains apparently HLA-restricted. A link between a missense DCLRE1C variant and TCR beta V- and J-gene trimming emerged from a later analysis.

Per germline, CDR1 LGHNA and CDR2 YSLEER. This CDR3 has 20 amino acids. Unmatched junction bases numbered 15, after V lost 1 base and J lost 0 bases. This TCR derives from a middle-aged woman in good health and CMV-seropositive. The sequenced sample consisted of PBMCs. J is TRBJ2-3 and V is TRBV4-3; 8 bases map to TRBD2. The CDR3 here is CASSQGPAQREGRSTDTQYF. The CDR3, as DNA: TGCGCCAGCAGCCAAGGTCCAGCACAACGGGAGGGTCGGAGCACAGATACGCAGTATTTT.